These T cell receptor beta chains were read from a single sample in a study of blood T cells in healthy people across ages. Each CDR3 protein gets one entry after TCRdb re-called the 5' RACE reads with MiXCR. The data hold over 1,200,000 distinct CDR3 sequences, with approximately 59% observed a single time. Sequenced material: blood. The origin of the receptors is a man aged 18 to 30 in good health. CDR3s include the opening cysteine and the closing phenylalanine or tryptophan. Each record gives: V gene, D gene, J gene, clone size, CDR3 protein, CDR3 DNA. The D gene is left open where the match is weak. Expanded clones are given a class, and other clones once, few, many or no size at all.

v_gene: TRBV20-1; d_gene: TRBD2; j_gene: TRBJ2-1; abundance: -; CDR3aa: CSARVKTSGIAVVWNEQFF; CDR3nt: TGCAGTGCTAGAGTGAAGACTAGCGGGATAGCGGTGGTCTGGAATGAGCAGTTCTTC
v_gene: TRBV11-2; d_gene: -; j_gene: TRBJ2-2; abundance: many; CDR3aa: CASSNWIGELFF; CDR3nt: TGTGCCAGCAGCAACTGGATCGGGGAGCTGTTTTTT
v_gene: TRBV6-2/TRBV6-3; d_gene: TRBD1; j_gene: TRBJ2-7; abundance: -; CDR3aa: CASSYSLGQIFSYEQYF; CDR3nt: TGTGCCAGCAGTTACTCTCTGGGACAGATCTTCTCCTACGAGCAGTACTTC
v_gene: TRBV7-8; d_gene: TRBD1; j_gene: TRBJ2-1; abundance: -; CDR3aa: CASSLEQGVGNEQFF; CDR3nt: TGTGCCAGCAGCCTAGAACAGGGGGTGGGCAATGAGCAGTTCTTC
v_gene: TRBV29-1; d_gene: TRBD1; j_gene: TRBJ2-7; abundance: few; CDR3aa: CSVLRDRVSYEQYF; CDR3nt: TGCAGCGTTCTGCGGGACAGGGTCTCCTACGAGCAGTACTTC
v_gene: TRBV29-1; d_gene: TRBD2; j_gene: TRBJ2-3; abundance: -; CDR3aa: CSVPLGLAGGRTDTQYF; CDR3nt: TGCAGCGTCCCCCTCGGACTAGCGGGGGGTCGCACAGATACGCAGTATTTT
v_gene: TRBV20-1; d_gene: TRBD2; j_gene: TRBJ2-1; abundance: -; CDR3aa: CSAGDLTSGEYNEQFF; CDR3nt: TGCAGTGCTGGAGACTTGACTAGCGGAGAATACAATGAGCAGTTCTTC
v_gene: TRBV5-1; d_gene: -; j_gene: TRBJ2-6; abundance: -; CDR3aa: CASNSGPASGANVLTF; CDR3nt: TGCGCCAGCAACTCAGGACCGGCATCTGGGGCCAACGTCCTGACTTTC
v_gene: TRBV12-3/TRBV12-4; d_gene: -; j_gene: TRBJ2-7; abundance: -; CDR3aa: CASRLGREQYF; CDR3nt: TGTGCCAGCAGGTTGGGGCGGGAGCAGTACTTC
v_gene: TRBV29-1; d_gene: -; j_gene: TRBJ2-1; abundance: once; CDR3aa: CSGVEVGEQFF; CDR3nt: TGCAGCGGTGTTGAGGTCGGTGAGCAGTTCTTC
v_gene: TRBV9; d_gene: -; j_gene: TRBJ1-2; abundance: -; CDR3aa: CASSVQGSNYGYTF; CDR3nt: TGTGCCAGCAGCGTTCAGGGGTCTAACTATGGCTACACCTTC
v_gene: TRBV7-2; d_gene: -; j_gene: TRBJ2-7; abundance: -; CDR3aa: CASNDRSTYEQYF; CDR3nt: TGTGCCAGCAACGACAGGTCCACCTACGAGCAGTACTTC
v_gene: TRBV12-3/TRBV12-4; d_gene: -; j_gene: TRBJ1-2; abundance: -; CDR3aa: CASSRGYGYGYTF; CDR3nt: TGTGCCAGCAGCAGGGGATATGGCTATGGCTACACCTTC
v_gene: TRBV7-2; d_gene: TRBD1; j_gene: TRBJ2-4; abundance: -; CDR3aa: CVSSLFWVGRGLAKNIQYF; CDR3nt: TGTGTCAGCAGCTTATTTTGGGTCGGCAGGGGGCTTGCCAAAAACATTCAGTACTTC
v_gene: TRBV5-1; d_gene: -; j_gene: TRBJ2-1; abundance: few; CDR3aa: CASSLVAEGGHNEQFF; CDR3nt: TGCGCCAGCAGCTTGGTGGCGGAGGGGGGGCACAATGAGCAGTTCTTC
v_gene: TRBV28; d_gene: -; j_gene: TRBJ1-1; abundance: -; CDR3aa: CASSVAGFAEAFF; CDR3nt: TGTGCCAGCAGTGTAGCAGGGTTCGCTGAAGCTTTCTTT
v_gene: TRBV6-2/TRBV6-3; d_gene: -; j_gene: TRBJ2-1; abundance: many; CDR3aa: CASSYAGFPSEQFF; CDR3nt: TGTGCCAGCAGTTACGCGGGGTTTCCATCTGAGCAGTTCTTC
v_gene: TRBV6-5; d_gene: TRBD1; j_gene: TRBJ2-1; abundance: -; CDR3aa: CASSTSDRGLQFF; CDR3nt: TGTGCCAGCAGTACTTCCGACAGGGGATTGCAGTTCTTC
v_gene: TRBV20-1; d_gene: TRBD2; j_gene: TRBJ2-3; abundance: -; CDR3aa: CSATRTSGTDTQYF; CDR3nt: TGCAGTGCTACGAGGACTAGCGGGACGGATACGCAGTATTTT
v_gene: TRBV28; d_gene: -; j_gene: TRBJ2-1; abundance: -; CDR3aa: CASSAARNEQFF; CDR3nt: TGTGCCAGCAGTGCAGCTCGAAATGAGCAGTTCTTC
v_gene: TRBV29-1; d_gene: -; j_gene: TRBJ2-1; abundance: -; CDR3aa: CSVGERNNEQFF; CDR3nt: TGCAGCGTAGGGGAGCGTAACAATGAGCAGTTCTTC
v_gene: TRBV24-1; d_gene: -; j_gene: TRBJ2-5; abundance: few; CDR3aa: CATSDGSRGQETQYF; CDR3nt: TGTGCCACCAGTGATGGATCTAGGGGCCAAGAGACCCAGTACTTC
v_gene: TRBV25-1; d_gene: -; j_gene: TRBJ2-5; abundance: -; CDR3aa: CASSDSEETQYF; CDR3nt: TGTGCCAGCAGTGATTCAGAAGAGACCCAGTACTTC
v_gene: TRBV28; d_gene: TRBD1; j_gene: TRBJ2-7; abundance: -; CDR3aa: CASSDRGRNEQYF; CDR3nt: TGTGCCAGCAGCGACAGGGGGCGGAACGAGCAGTACTTC